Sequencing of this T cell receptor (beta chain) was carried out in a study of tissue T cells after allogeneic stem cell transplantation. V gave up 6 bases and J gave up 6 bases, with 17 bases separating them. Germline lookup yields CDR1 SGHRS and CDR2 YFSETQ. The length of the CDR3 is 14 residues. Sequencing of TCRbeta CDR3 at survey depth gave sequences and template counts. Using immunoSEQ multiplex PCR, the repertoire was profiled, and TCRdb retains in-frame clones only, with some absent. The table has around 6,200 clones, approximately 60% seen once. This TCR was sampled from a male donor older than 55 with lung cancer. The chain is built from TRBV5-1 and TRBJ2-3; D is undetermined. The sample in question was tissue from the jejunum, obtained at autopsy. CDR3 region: CASTLGGHGDTQYF. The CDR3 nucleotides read TGCGCCAGCACGTTGGGCGGCCACGGGGATACGCAGTATTTT.